This TCR beta chain was sequenced for a study of T cells after yellow fever vaccination. Points from the study as a whole: The secondary response peaked faster, at day 5 versus 15, but was weaker.

TCRdb analysed the 5' RACE reads with MiXCR anew, one entry per CDR3 protein. Altogether about 350,000 distinct CDR3 sequences are present, around 8.1% being singletons, with the ten largest covering 17%. This clonotype appeared a few times. Its antigen is unknown. Germline V gene lookup returns CDR1 LGHNA and CDR2 YSLEER. V was shortened by 0 bases and J by 0 bases, with 18 bases between the two germline ends. The CDR3 consists of 20 residues. The genes are TRBV4-3 and TRBJ1-6; tentative D call: TRBD1 (5 bases). This sequence was found in a man aged 18 to 35 who received the YFV17D yellow fever vaccine. This specimen consisted of PBMCs, obtained roughly 45 days after the first yellow fever vaccination. The CDR3 DNA reads as TGCGCCAGCAGCCAAGATGAGTCACTTCTTAGGGGCTCCTATAATTCACCCCTCCACTTT. This sequence encodes CASSQDESLLRGSYNSPLHF.